This T cell receptor beta chain comes out of a study of T-cell reconstitution after alpha-beta-depleted transplantation in children. General observations from the study: Reported findings indicate that, about two months after transplant, alpha-beta T cells came from several hundred expanded clones, which were derived from non-depleted graft cells.

CDR3 length equals 16 residues. Germline V gene data show CDR1 as SGHDN and CDR2 as FVKESK. After removal of 0 bases from V and 3 bases from J, the junction contained 4 bases not matched to a gene. A few counts support this clonotype. The antigen remains undetermined. The TCRbeta library incorporated unique molecular identifiers. TCRdb itself ran the PCR reads through MiXCR, one entry per CDR3 protein. The data hold fewer than 1 million distinct CDR3 sequences, with roughly 15% observed a single time. This specimen consisted of PBMCs, mostly from graft donor cells, obtained 360 days after TCRalphabeta/CD19-depleted stem cell transplant. The chain joins TRBV14 to TRBJ2-1, with TRBD2 matching 8 bases. This clonotype was obtained from a male patient younger than 18 who had a stem cell transplant for acute lymphoblastic leukemia, so the T cells may come from the graft donor. The CDR3 sequence is CASSQDRLAGYNEQFF. The CDR3, as DNA: TGTGCCAGCAGCCAAGATAGGCTAGCGGGCTACAATGAGCAGTTCTTC.